These T cell receptor beta chains were read from a single sample in a study of control samples from healthy donors and cancer patients. Generated by immunoSEQ multiplex PCR, the TCRdb table keeps only in-frame clones and is missing some. The sample holds approximately 150,000 clones, 75% to 95% seen once. The sample consisted of blood. All receptors come from a man aged 25-40 years in good health. The CDR3 runs from the conserved cysteine through the conserved F or W. The D gene is left open where the match is weak. The size entry is marked missing in some rows and otherwise reads once, few, many or a size class.

TRBJ1-5	.	TRBV19	.	TGTGCCAGTAGTACCCGGCCCGGTCGGCATCAGCCCCAGCATTTT	CASSTRPGRHQPQHF
TRBJ2-3	.	TRBV5-1	.	TGCGCCAGCAGCTTGGGAGGGGGGACAGATACGCAGTATTTT	CASSLGGGTDTQYF
TRBJ1-1	TRBD1	TRBV19	.	TGTGCCATCGAGGACAGGGAGGGGGAAGCTTTCTTT	CAIEDREGEAFF
TRBJ1-2	TRBD1	TRBV7-9	.	TGTGCCAGCAGCAAGTCGGGACAGTTTAACTATGGCTACACCTTC	CASSKSGQFNYGYTF
TRBJ1-1	.	TRBV7-2	.	TGTGCCACCAGGGGAGACGGGTACACTGAAGCTTTCTTT	CATRGDGYTEAFF
TRBJ1-2	.	TRBV9	.	TGTGCCAGCAGCGCCTCCCCCAGAACCTCAAGCGGGTATGGCTACACCTTC	CASSASPRTSSGYGYTF
TRBJ1-4	.	TRBV5-6	.	TGTGCCAGCAGCTTGGAGAGACATTATGAAAAACTGTTTTTT	CASSLERHYEKLFF
TRBJ1-1	.	TRBV19	.	TGTGCCAGTAGGTACGGTGGCACTGAAGCTTTCTTT	CASRYGGTEAFF
TRBJ2-1	.	TRBV21-1	.	TGTGCCAGCAGGCCCGGGGGGAGCTCCTACAATGAGCAGTTCTTC	CASRPGGSSYNEQFF
TRBJ2-7	.	TRBV2	.	TGTGCCAGCAGTGAAATTACAGAGCAGTACTTC	CASSEITEQYF
TRBJ2-7	TRBD2	TRBV5-1	once	TGCGCTAGCCGAACGGGGGGGCAAAGCTACGAGCAGTACTTC	CASRTGGQSYEQYF
TRBJ1-2	TRBD1	TRBV4-1	once	TGCGCCAGCAGCCAAGAGCTACGGGACAGGGTAAGAGGCTACACCTTC	CASSQELRDRVRGYTF
TRBJ1-4	.	TRBV5-1	.	TGCGCCAGCAGCCCCGGGTCTACTAATGAAAAACTGTTTTTT	CASSPGSTNEKLFF
TRBJ1-1	.	TRBV6-5	once	TGTGCCAGCACTACCGACCAAGGGAACACTGAAGCTTTCTTT	CASTTDQGNTEAFF
TRBJ1-1	.	TRBV11-2	.	TGTGCCAGCAGCTTATGGGGAAAAGCTTTCTTT	CASSLWGKAFF
TRBJ1-4	.	TRBV9	.	TGTGCCAGCAGCGAAAACAGGGACGAAAAACTGTTTTTT	CASSENRDEKLFF
TRBJ2-7	TRBD1	TRBV10-2	.	TGCGCCAGCAGTGAGAGGACAGGCCTTTCCTACGAGCAGTACTTC	CASSERTGLSYEQYF
TRBJ2-7	.	TRBV6-5	.	TGTGCCAGCAGTTACTCGATTGTGCCGGGCGAGCAGTACTTC	CASSYSIVPGEQYF
TRBJ1-1	.	TRBV30	few	TGTGCCTGGAGGGGTGTGAACACTGAAGCTTTCTTT	CAWRGVNTEAFF
TRBJ2-2	.	TRBV30	.	TGTGCCTGGAGTTGGGTTACAAACACCGGGGAGCTGTTTTTT	CAWSWVTNTGELFF
TRBJ2-3	.	TRBV7-3	.	TGTGCCAGCAGCTTATCGACTTGGGGAGATACGCAGTATTTT	CASSLSTWGDTQYF
TRBJ2-1	.	TRBV7-2	.	TGTGCCAGCAGCTTAGCGGGTTGGGGCTCCTACAATGAGCAGTTCTTC	CASSLAGWGSYNEQFF
TRBJ1-2	TRBD1	TRBV30	.	TGTGCCTGGAGTAGGACAGGGGTTGGCTATGGCTACACCTTC	CAWSRTGVGYGYTF
TRBJ1-2	TRBD1	TRBV6-6	.	TGTGCCACCCTACAGGGGATGTATAGTGGCTACACCTTC	CATLQGMYSGYTF
TRBJ2-3	TRBD2	TRBV15	.	TGTGCCACAGATTCTAGCGGGGAAAGCGATACGCAGTATTTT	CATDSSGESDTQYF
TRBJ2-7	TRBD2	TRBV7-8	.	TGTGCCAGCATCGGGAGACTAGCGGGGGGACCCTCCTACGAGCAGTACTTC	CASIGRLAGGPSYEQYF
TRBJ1-1	.	TRBV4-1	.	TGCGCCAGCAGCCAATACAGGGATTTCAATGCGAACACTGAAGCTTTCTTT	CASSQYRDFNANTEAFF
TRBJ1-2	.	TRBV3-1/TRBV3-2	.	TGTGCCAGCAGCCAAGATCTGGCAGCTTACTATGGCTACACCTTC	CASSQDLAAYYGYTF
TRBJ2-3	.	TRBV14	.	TGTGCCAGCAGCCGCGTGGGGTTGGGCACAGATACGCAGTATTTT	CASSRVGLGTDTQYF
TRBJ2-7	TRBD2	TRBV5-4	.	TGTGCCAGCAGCTTGGGGGAGGGTCCCGACTACGAGCAGTACTTC	CASSLGEGPDYEQYF
TRBJ2-3	TRBD1	TRBV4-1	.	TGCGCCAGCAGCCAAGGCGACAGGGTGGATACGCAGTATTTT	CASSQGDRVDTQYF
TRBJ2-1	TRBD2	TRBV9	.	TGTGCCAGCAGCACTCAACCGGCGGGGGGGCCGAAGGGCAATGAGCAGTTCTTC	CASSTQPAGGPKGNEQFF
TRBJ1-1	.	TRBV19	many	TGTGCCAGTAGTATATCCCGGGAAACCACTGAAGCTTTCTTT	CASSISRETTEAFF
TRBJ2-7	.	TRBV28	.	TGTGCCAGCAGTTTATCCAAAACCCCCTACGAGCAGTACTTC	CASSLSKTPYEQYF
TRBJ1-2	.	TRBV5-6	.	TGTGCCAGCAGCTTGGATCCGGGGGCGAGCTATGGCTACACCTTC	CASSLDPGASYGYTF
TRBJ1-1	TRBD1	TRBV30	.	TGTGCCTACCAACCCCCGGGACAGGGGAGGACTGAAGCTTTCTTT	CAYQPPGQGRTEAFF
TRBJ1-5	TRBD1	TRBV19	.	TGTGCCAGTACTAGAACCGGGACAGCCTTAAATCAGCCCCAGCATTTT	CASTRTGTALNQPQHF
TRBJ2-3	.	TRBV5-5	.	TGTGCCAGCAGCTTGGACCCCGCAACAGATACGCAGTATTTT	CASSLDPATDTQYF
TRBJ1-6	.	TRBV28	.	TGTGCCAGCAGTAGTACATCGGCGGGATATAATTCACCCCTCCACTTT	CASSSTSAGYNSPLHF
TRBJ1-1	.	TRBV7-6	.	TGTGCCAGCAGCTTAGCCCGGGAGGTGGGCACTGAAGCTTTCTTT	CASSLAREVGTEAFF
TRBJ2-7	TRBD1	TRBV10-1	.	TGCGCCAGCAGTGGGCCTGGACAGGGGAAGTACGAGCAGTACTTC	CASSGPGQGKYEQYF
TRBJ1-3	.	TRBV18	.	TGTGCCAGCTCACGGGGGAACAGCGGCTCCCCTGGCACCATATATTTT	CASSRGNSGSPGTIYF
TRBJ2-7	.	TRBV3-1/TRBV3-2	.	TGTGCCAGCAGCCAAGGAAGGAACGAGCAGTACTTC	CASSQGRNEQYF
TRBJ2-7	TRBD2	TRBV5-4	.	TGTGCCAGCAGCGGGGGACTAAGCGGGGCCTACGAGCAGTACTTC	CASSGGLSGAYEQYF
TRBJ2-1	TRBD2	TRBV18	.	TGTGCCAGCTCACTGCTAGCGGGGCCATACAATGAGCAGTTCTTC	CASSLLAGPYNEQFF
TRBJ1-1	.	TRBV27	.	TGTGCCAGCAGTTTATCGGGAGCAGACGAAGCTTTCTTT	CASSLSGADEAFF
TRBJ2-1	TRBD2	TRBV24-1	.	TGTGCCACCTCCGGGACTAGCGGAAACAATGAGCAGTTCTTC	CATSGTSGNNEQFF
TRBJ2-1	.	TRBV6-6	once	TGTGCCAGCAGTTACACCCGGGGTTACAATGAGCAGTTCTTC	CASSYTRGYNEQFF
TRBJ1-2	.	TRBV3-1/TRBV3-2	few	TGTGCCAGCAGAAGAGGTCGTAACTATGGCTACACCTTC	CASRRGRNYGYTF
TRBJ2-7	.	TRBV23-1	.	TGCGCCAGCAGTCAATCGTTGACTGTTTACGAGCAGTACTTC	CASSQSLTVYEQYF
TRBJ2-7	TRBD2	TRBV5-4	once	TGTGCCAGCAGCTTCCGCGGGGGGGACCACGAGCAGTACTTC	CASSFRGGDHEQYF
TRBJ2-5	.	TRBV3-1/TRBV3-2	.	TGTGCCAGCAGCCAAGAACTGGGGACCCAAGAGACCCAGTACTTC	CASSQELGTQETQYF
TRBJ2-1	.	TRBV11-2	.	TGTGCCAGCAGCTTAGACTCCGTCAATGAGCAGTTCTTC	CASSLDSVNEQFF
TRBJ1-5	TRBD1	TRBV6-5	.	TGTGCCAGCAATTCAGGGGGAGGGGAGGGTCAGCCCCAGCATTTT	CASNSGGGEGQPQHF